The 28 T cell receptor beta chains below all came from one sample that was sequenced in a study of Graves' ophthalmopathy and Graves' hyperthyroidism. Amplification of TCR beta CDR3 regions used RNA transcripts. The first round was an RT-PCR with HTBI primers, and the second round was a multiplex PCR. In TCRdb, the multiplex PCR reads were re-called with MiXCR into one record per CDR3 protein. The profile covers fewer than 400,000 distinct CDR3 sequences, with approximately 20% appearing a single time and 1.6% taken by the ten largest. Sample: peripheral blood. These receptors originate from a woman aged 18-29 years with Graves' ophthalmopathy.

Ten or more counts support this clonotype. The V gene is TRBV6-1, the J gene TRBJ2-4; D is possibly TRBD2 (6 bases). CDR3 length: 15 residues. The germline V and J ends were trimmed by 5 bases and 4 bases, with 15 bases remaining between them. Germline-derived CDR1 and CDR2 are MNHNS and SASEGT. CDR3 nucleotides: TGTGCCAGCAGTAATAGAGGCGCGGGGAAAAACATTCAGTACTTC. Protein product: CASSNRGAGKNIQYF.

The J gene is TRBJ2-7, the V gene TRBV6-2 or TRBV6-3; TRBD1 is a possible D gene (6 bases). The CDR3 runs to 14 residues. Germline V gene sequence: CDR1 MNHEY, CDR2 SVGEGT. V was cut by 4 bases and J by 4 bases, with 14 bases left in between. For the CDR3, the DNA is TGTGCCAGCAGTTCTTCAGGGGCCTTATACGAGCAGTACTTC. This encodes CASSSSGALYEQYF.

The rearrangement links TRBV6-2 or TRBV6-3 to TRBJ2-7; 9 bases agree with TRBD1. After removal of 2 bases from V and 1 base from J, the junction contained 0 bases not matched to a gene. The CDR3 covers 14 residues. Germline V gene sequence: CDR1 MNHEY, CDR2 SVGEGT. DNA of the CDR3: TGTGCCAGCAGTTACGACAGGGGGTCCTACGAGCAGTACTTC. It yields the protein CASSYDRGSYEQYF.

This clonotype was detected many times. The CDR3 protein is CARPRWLGATTSGNTIYF. The DNA of the CDR3 is TGTGCCAGACCGCGGTGGTTGGGAGCCACAACCTCTGGAAACACCATATATTTT. The V gene is TRBV9, the J gene TRBJ1-3; D gene uncertain. The CDR3 is 18 amino acids. Trimming removed 8 bases from V and 0 bases from J, with 24 bases in between. The V gene's germline CDR1 is SGDLS and CDR2 YYNGEE.

This clonotype was counted ten times or more. This chain joins TRBV9 and TRBJ2-7; TRBD2 is a possible D gene (6 bases). The CDR3 has 13 residues. V was trimmed by 3 bases and J by 4 bases, leaving 11 bases between them. Germline lookup yields CDR1 SGDLS and CDR2 YYNGEE. CDR3 bases: TGTGCCAGCAGCGCTCCTGGGGGGTACGAGCAGTACTTC. Encoded protein: CASSAPGGYEQYF.

The chain links TRBV6-1 to TRBJ1-1; no clear D gene. The CDR3 is made up of 13 amino acids. Looked up from germline, CDR1 is MNHNS and CDR2 is SASEGT. V was clipped by 7 bases and J by 6 bases, with 15 bases between them. The CDR3 region has the DNA TGTGCCAGCAATACACAGAATAAACCTGAAGCTTTCTTT. Protein product: CASNTQNKPEAFF.

Many counts were recorded for this clonotype. V gene TRBV12-3 or TRBV12-4 combines with J gene TRBJ2-5, with D possibly being TRBD1 or TRBD2 (5 bases each). This CDR3 is built from 14 residues. V gave up 4 bases and J gave up 4 bases, with 13 bases separating them. The CDR3 DNA reads as TGTGCCAGCAGTTCGAGGGGATCAGCAGAGACCCAGTACTTC. Translation: CASSSRGSAETQYF.

Written as DNA, the CDR3 is TGTGCCACTTCAGACGCCGGGCTCTCCTACGAGCAGTACTTC. Translating it yields CATSDAGLSYEQYF. J is TRBJ2-7 and V is TRBV19; D is undetermined. This CDR3 region has 14 residues. V lost 10 bases and J 0 bases, leaving 16 bases between the germline ends. Per the germline V gene, CDR1 is LNHDA and CDR2 is SQIVND (reference sequence).

This clonotype was seen ten or more times. The V and J genes are TRBV6-5 and TRBJ2-7, with D hard to call. Trimming pared 2 bases from V and 2 bases from J, leaving 7 bases between. CDR1 and CDR2 from the germline V gene are MNHEY and SVGAGI. The CDR3 has 13 residues. The CDR3 region has the DNA TGTGCCAGCAGTTACCCCCCAACCTACGAGCAGTACTTC. Its protein is CASSYPPTYEQYF.

In this sample, this clonotype turned up many times. The genes are TRBV6-5 and TRBJ1-5; D remains unclear. CDR1 and CDR2 (germline): MNHEY, SVGAGI. The CDR3 is 18 amino acids. The ends were cut back, 7 bases at V and 1 base at J, with 23 bases in the middle. In DNA form, the CDR3 reads TGTGCCAGCACCAGTAACACGCACCTCCGGGAGAGCAATCAGCCCCAGCATTTT. This sequence encodes CASTSNTHLRESNQPQHF.

This sequence joins TRBV7-3 and TRBJ2-4, with TRBD2 identical over 8 bases. Germline V lookup: CDR1 SGHTA, CDR2 FQGTGA. V shed 5 bases, J shed 9 bases, and the junction held 12 bases outside the gene matches. The CDR3 has 15 amino acids. CDR3: CASSLSGRGEGIQYF. For the CDR3, the DNA is TGTGCCAGCAGCCTGAGCGGGAGAGGTGAAGGCATTCAGTACTTC.

The V call is TRBV12-3 or TRBV12-4, the J call TRBJ2-2, with unresolved D. The V and J ends lost 5 bases and 5 bases respectively, with 18 bases between them. This CDR3 comprises 16 residues. CDR3 bases: TGTGCCAGCAGTAGTCACAAGACCTTATTTACCGGGGAGCTGTTTTTT. This translates into CASSSHKTLFTGELFF.

This clonotype was recorded at least ten times. J is TRBJ1-4 and V is TRBV7-9, with 11 bases identical to TRBD1. The ends lost 5 bases at V and 8 bases at J; junction bases unmatched: 4. CDR3 length: 14 amino acids. Per the germline V gene, CDR1 is SEHNR and CDR2 is FQNEAQ (reference sequence). The chain's CDR3 is CASSGDRGEEKLFF. CDR3 nucleotide sequence: TGTGCCAGCAGCGGGGACAGGGGGGAAGAAAAACTGTTTTTT.

The chain uses TRBV6-1 and TRBJ2-5; 11 nucleotides agree with TRBD2. V gave up 6 bases and J gave up 5 bases; unmatched junction bases: 11. CDR1 is MNHNS and CDR2 is SASEGT in the germline V gene. The CDR3 totals 16 residues. In nucleotides, the CDR3 is TGTGCCAGCAGCAAGTCCGTAGCGGGAGGGCCCGAGACCCAGTACTTC. As protein: CASSKSVAGGPETQYF.

This clonotype was counted ten times or more. The chain combines TRBV12-3 or TRBV12-4 with TRBJ1-5; no clear D. V gave up 7 bases and J gave up 8 bases, with 21 bases separating them. CDR3 size: 15 residues. The CDR3 loop is CASTPMGFDGEPQHF. The DNA of the CDR3 is TGTGCCAGCACCCCAATGGGTTTCGATGGTGAGCCCCAGCATTTT.

This clonotype was counted at least ten times. The chain joins TRBV28 to TRBJ2-7; D is ambiguous. The CDR3 totals 16 residues. Germline values: CDR1 MDHEN, CDR2 SYDVKM. V was shortened by 6 bases and J by 3 bases, with 21 bases between the two germline ends. The CDR3 is CASSPFSAERSYEQYF. As DNA, the CDR3 is TGTGCCAGCAGCCCATTTTCAGCCGAGCGCAGCTACGAGCAGTACTTC.

This clonotype was found many times. The chain combines TRBV4-2 with TRBJ2-2; 14 bases match TRBD2. The germline gives CDR1 LGHNA, CDR2 YNFKEQ. V trimming: 6 bases; J trimming: 6 bases; junction bases outside the gene matches: 9. The CDR3 is made up of 17 amino acids. CDR3 sequence: CASSSGTSGSSAGELFF. The CDR3 coding sequence is TGTGCCAGCAGTTCCGGGACTAGCGGGAGTTCGGCCGGGGAGCTGTTTTTT.

This chain connects TRBV6-2 or TRBV6-3 to TRBJ2-7; D is undetermined. The CDR3 has 13 amino acids. Germline V gene lookup returns CDR1 MNHEY and CDR2 SVGEGT. Trimming pared 10 bases from V and 0 bases from J, leaving 13 bases between. DNA of the CDR3: TGTGCCACCCTCAAGGGCATCTCCTACGAGCAGTACTTC. Protein product: CATLKGISYEQYF.

This clonotype was seen many times. The V call is TRBV7-8, the J call TRBJ2-6; 12 bases are a match to TRBD2. V shed 1 base and J 3 bases; nucleotides not matched to a gene: 4. CDR1 and CDR2 from the germline V gene are SGHVS and FQNEAQ. This CDR3 region has 18 residues. The CDR3 protein is CASSLGLAGGRGANVLTF. The CDR3 nucleotides are TGTGCCAGCAGCTTAGGGCTAGCGGGGGGGCGTGGGGCCAACGTCCTGACTTTC.

The chain couples TRBV5-4 to TRBJ1-5; D is perhaps TRBD1 (5 bases). This CDR3 contains 16 residues. The V gene lost 0 bases and the J gene lost 2 bases, with 12 bases spanning the gap. Germline values: CDR1 SGHNT, CDR2 YYREEE (reference sequence). CDR3 loop: CASSLELQGGNQPQHF. The CDR3 coding sequence is TGTGCCAGCAGCTTGGAGTTGCAGGGTGGCAATCAGCCCCAGCATTTT.

This clonotype was counted many times. The V gene is TRBV6-5, the J gene TRBJ1-5, with D unclear. Trimming cost V 4 bases and J 1 base, with 14 bases left between them. This CDR3 contains 16 residues. Germline V gives CDR1 MNHEY, CDR2 SVGAGI. CDR3 in amino acids: CASSSKSGISNQPQHF. The CDR3, as DNA: TGTGCCAGCAGTTCTAAGTCCGGGATAAGCAATCAGCCCCAGCATTTT.

The table lists this clonotype with many counts. J is TRBJ2-5 and V is TRBV29-1; TRBD1 might be the D (6 bases). V was clipped by 4 bases and J by 1 base, with 7 bases between them. Germline CDR1 and CDR2: SQVTM and ANQGSEA. The CDR3 sequence is 12 residues long. CDR3 sequence (DNA): TGCAGCGTTGTACAGGGCCAAGAGACCCAGTACTTC. This codes for CSVVQGQETQYF.

V and J are TRBV6-2 or TRBV6-3 and TRBJ2-7; 8 bases match TRBD1. CDR3 size: 13 residues. J lost 2 bases, V lost 6 bases, and 3 bases had no gene match. CDR1 is MNHEY and CDR2 is SVGEGT in the germline V gene. The CDR3 loop reads CASRGTGTYEQYF. CDR3 nucleotide sequence: TGTGCCAGCAGGGGGACAGGTACCTACGAGCAGTACTTC.

This clonotype came up many times. The chain recombines TRBV30 with TRBJ2-5; TRBD2 might be the D (5 bases). The CDR3 runs to 14 residues. The V end lost 2 bases, the J end lost 1 base, and 11 bases lay between the germline ends. The V gene's germline CDR1 is GTSNPN and CDR2 SVGIG (reference sequence). CDR3 sequence: CAWSTRGLQETQYF. CDR3 coding DNA: TGTGCCTGGAGTACCCGCGGGCTCCAAGAGACCCAGTACTTC.

The chain employs TRBV15 and TRBJ1-2; the D gene is possibly TRBD1 (5 bases). Trimming removed 0 bases at V and 7 bases at J, with 9 bases between. CDR3 length: 13 residues. Germline CDR1 is LNHNV and CDR2 is YYDKDF (reference sequence). The CDR3: CATSRDNTGGYTF. The CDR3 DNA sequence: TGTGCCACCAGCAGAGATAATACAGGTGGCTACACCTTC.

This clonotype was counted many times. J is TRBJ1-1 and V is TRBV28, with 11 bases matching TRBD1. J was trimmed by 4 bases and V by 5 bases; bases with no gene match: 3. Germline CDR1 reads MDHEN; CDR2 reads SYDVKM. This CDR3 spans 14 amino acids. The CDR3 DNA follows: TGTGCCAGCAGTCGGACAGGGGGCTCCACTGAAGCTTTCTTT. Translated, it gives CASSRTGGSTEAFF. The whole variable domain, filled in from reference TRBV28 and TRBJ1-1, reads DVKVTQSSRYLVKRTGEKVFLECVQDMDHENMFWYRQDPGLGLRLIYFSYDVKMKEKGDIPEGYSVSREKKERFSLILESASTNQTSMYLCASSRTGGSTEAFFGQGTRLTVV.

This clonotype was seen many times. This chain uses TRBV29-1 with TRBJ1-2; D may be TRBD1 (5 bases). CDR1 SQVTM and CDR2 ANQGSEA come from the germline V gene. Trimming removed 7 bases at V and 3 bases at J, with 30 bases between. CDR3 size: 18 residues. The CDR3 nucleotides are TGCAGCGCTTACCCTCTTCACCTTCCGCGGGGCCCCGACTATGGCTACACCTTC. Translating it yields CSAYPLHLPRGPDYGYTF.

As for this clonotype: Sequence at one end of the junction differs from germline and may be a read error. The V call is TRBV12-3 or TRBV12-4, the J call TRBJ1-1, with D possibly being TRBD1 (6 bases). This CDR3 spans 16 amino acids. This CDR3 reads CASSLWPGAGDTEAFF. The CDR3 DNA sequence: TGTGCCAGCAGTTTATGGCCAGGGGCTGGGGACACTGAAGCCTTCTTT.